One TCR beta chain is described in this entry. Its antigen is currently unknown. Germline V gene lookup returns CDR1 MNHNS and CDR2 SASEGT. The CDR3 covers 15 residues. These data belong to a study of STAT5B mutations in CD4+ large granular lymphocyte leukemia. Study results and limitations: Compared with healthy controls (2/35), patient top clones favored TRBV06 (8/27). Main leukemic clonotypes were patient-specific, but under 30% appeared at low frequency elsewhere.

The survey-level immunoSEQ assay was used. Measured with immunoSEQ multiplex PCR; TCRdb has only the in-frame clones, and not every one. The sample lists about 30,000 clones; 65% to 75% were seen once. Buffy coats from healthy blood donors served as controls. The specimen was CD4+ T cells from blood buffy coats. This TCR was sampled from a human donor in good health. The V call is TRBV6-1, the J call TRBJ2-5, with TRBD1 matching 7 bases. With the DNA end fitting TRBJ2-7 better, the J assignment may be wrong. The CDR3 DNA reads as TGTGCCAGCAGACCGGACAGGAGGAGCTCCTACGAGCAGTACTTC. Amino acids: CASRPDRRSSYEQYF.